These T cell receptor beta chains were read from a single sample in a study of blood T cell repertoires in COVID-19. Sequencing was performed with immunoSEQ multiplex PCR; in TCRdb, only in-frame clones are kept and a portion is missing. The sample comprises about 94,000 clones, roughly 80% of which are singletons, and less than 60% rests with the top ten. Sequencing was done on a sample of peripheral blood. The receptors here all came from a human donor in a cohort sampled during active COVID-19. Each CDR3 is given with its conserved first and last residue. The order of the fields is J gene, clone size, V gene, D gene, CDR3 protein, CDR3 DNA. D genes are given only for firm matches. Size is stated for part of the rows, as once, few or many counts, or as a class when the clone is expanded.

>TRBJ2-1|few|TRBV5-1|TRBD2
CASSLPLADRNEQFF
TGCGCCAGCAGCTTGCCACTAGCGGATCGGAATGAGCAGTTCTTC
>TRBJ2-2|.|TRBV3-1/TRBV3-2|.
CASSQDGQPGELFF
TGTGCCAGCAGCCAAGATGGACAGCCCGGGGAGCTGTTTTTT
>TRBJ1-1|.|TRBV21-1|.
CASSTSGGPGTEAFF
TGTGCCAGCAGCACGTCAGGGGGCCCTGGGACTGAAGCTTTCTTT
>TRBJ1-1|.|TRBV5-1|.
CASRSDTGTGTEAFF
TGCGCCAGCAGATCAGACACAGGGACGGGCACTGAAGCTTTCTTT
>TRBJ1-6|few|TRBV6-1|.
CASSEDPSGSPLHF
TGTGCCAGCAGTGAAGACCCGAGTGGTTCACCCCTCCACTTT
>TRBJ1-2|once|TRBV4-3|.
CASSHRQAAYGYTF
TGCGCCAGCAGCCACCGACAGGCGGCCTATGGCTACACCTTC
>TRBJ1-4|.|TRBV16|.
CASSQAYRSTNEKLFF
TGTGCCAGCAGCCAAGCTTACAGGTCAACTAATGAAAAACTGTTTTTT
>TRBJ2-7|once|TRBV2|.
CASSGLNEQYF
TGTGCCAGCAGTGGACTTAACGAGCAGTACTTC
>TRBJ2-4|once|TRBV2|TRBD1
CASSETRGFQKRGPKNIQYF
TGTGCCAGCAGTGAAACCAGGGGGTTCCAAAAGAGGGGCCCCAAAAACATTCAGTACTTC
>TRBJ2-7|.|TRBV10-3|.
CAISESFGEDYEQYF
TGTGCCATCAGTGAGTCGTTCGGGGAGGACTACGAGCAGTACTTC
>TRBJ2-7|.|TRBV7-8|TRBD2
CASSSQRGAYEQYF
TGTGCCAGCAGCTCCCAGCGGGGGGCATACGAGCAGTACTTC
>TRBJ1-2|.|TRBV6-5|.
CASRVGLYGYTF
TGTGCCAGCAGAGTGGGGCTCTATGGCTACACCTTC
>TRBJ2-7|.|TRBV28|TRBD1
CASRPGGVQGYEQYF
TGTGCCAGCAGACCAGGGGGCGTCCAAGGGTACGAGCAGTACTTC
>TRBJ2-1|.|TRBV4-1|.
CASSPITVGSSYNEQFF
TGCGCCAGCAGCCCGATCACAGTGGGGAGCTCCTACAATGAGCAGTTCTTC
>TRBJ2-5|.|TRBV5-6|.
CASSLGGRRETQYF
TGTGCCAGCAGCTTGGGCGGTCGGAGAGAGACCCAGTACTTC
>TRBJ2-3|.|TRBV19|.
CASSMGSGPTDTQYF
TGTGCCAGTAGTATGGGAAGCGGGCCCACAGATACGCAGTATTTT
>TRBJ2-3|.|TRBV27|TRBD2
CSSSLWDPGTSGRVGTDTQYF
TGTTCCAGCAGTTTATGGGATCCCGGGACTAGCGGGAGGGTTGGCACAGATACGCAGTATTTT
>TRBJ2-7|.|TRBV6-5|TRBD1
CASSPQGAVSYEQYF
TGTGCCAGCAGTCCACAGGGGGCGGTTTCCTACGAGCAGTACTTC
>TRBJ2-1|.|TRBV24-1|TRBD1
CATAGQGARVEQFF
TGTGCCACCGCGGGACAGGGGGCGCGGGTTGAGCAGTTCTTC
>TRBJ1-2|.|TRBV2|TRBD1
CASSDRQGARGYTF
TGTGCCAGCAGTGACCGACAGGGGGCGCGTGGCTACACCTTC
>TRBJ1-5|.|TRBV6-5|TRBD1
CASSSHRGGNQPQHF
TGTGCCAGCAGTTCCCACAGGGGTGGCAATCAGCCCCAGCATTTT
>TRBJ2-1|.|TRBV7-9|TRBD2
CASSLGLAGGHEQFF
TGTGCCAGCAGCTTGGGACTAGCGGGAGGTCATGAGCAGTTCTTC
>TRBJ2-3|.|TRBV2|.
CASSLIGGPDTQYF
TGTGCCAGCAGCCTTATCGGGGGTCCAGATACGCAGTATTTT
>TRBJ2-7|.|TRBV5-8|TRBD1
CASSFGQGDYEQYF
TGTGCCAGCAGCTTTGGACAGGGGGACTACGAGCAGTACTTC
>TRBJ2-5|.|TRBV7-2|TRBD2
CASSLVVSGGETQYF
TGTGCCAGCAGCTTAGTCGTCTCGGGGGGGGAGACCCAGTACTTC
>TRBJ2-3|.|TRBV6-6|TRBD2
CASRSAGTSGRDTQYF
TGTGCCAGCAGATCAGCCGGGACTAGCGGGAGGGATACGCAGTATTTT
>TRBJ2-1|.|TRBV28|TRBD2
CASTTVGGRAGNEQFF
TGTGCCAGCACTACTGTGGGCGGGAGGGCCGGCAATGAGCAGTTCTTC
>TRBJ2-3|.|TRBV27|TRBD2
CASSFLAGHTDTQYF
TGTGCCAGCAGTTTCCTAGCGGGACACACAGATACGCAGTATTTT
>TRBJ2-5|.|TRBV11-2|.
CASSLMWPQETQYF
TGTGCCAGCAGCTTAATGTGGCCGCAAGAGACCCAGTACTTC
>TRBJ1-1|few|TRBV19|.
CASSQGSLIQLNTEAFF
TGTGCCAGTAGCCAGGGCAGTTTAATCCAGCTGAACACTGAAGCTTTCTTT